The rows below give T cell receptor beta chains drawn from one sample of a study of blood T cell repertoires in COVID-19. Produced via immunoSEQ multiplex PCR; TCRdb's table is partial and in-frame only. The sample has about 98,000 clones, about four fifths seen once. The sequencing input was peripheral blood. The receptors here all came from a human donor in a cohort sampled during active COVID-19. CDR3s include the opening cysteine and the closing phenylalanine or tryptophan.

J,V,CDR3
TRBJ1-1,TRBV7-8,CASSLATGEAFF
TRBJ2-1,TRBV2,CASTSGASGNEQFF
TRBJ2-3,TRBV28,CASSPDGTISTDTQYF
TRBJ2-5,TRBV3-1/TRBV3-2,CASSLSGGAFSLGGQETQYF
TRBJ1-6,TRBV9,CASSRGDRGVSPLHF
TRBJ2-2,TRBV6-5,CASSYSPQANTGELFF
TRBJ2-1,TRBV6-2/TRBV6-3,CASSLQLRPYNEQFF
TRBJ2-3,TRBV5-1,CASSFSSATDTQYF
TRBJ1-5,TRBV24-1,CATSGTDNQPQHF
TRBJ1-1,TRBV5-4,CASSPVQGATEAFF
TRBJ1-1,TRBV5-1,CASSLAEQGNTEAFF
TRBJ1-5,TRBV15,CATSRVTGNQPQHF
TRBJ2-7,TRBV18,CASSPRAGNSYEQYF
TRBJ1-1,TRBV6-2/TRBV6-3,CASSYRTDPSWDTEAFF
TRBJ2-7,TRBV11-1,CASSSGGSVGF
TRBJ2-6,TRBV7-3,CASSPASVGANVLTF
TRBJ2-7,TRBV9,CASSPESGGSLEQYF
TRBJ2-3,TRBV9,CASSSRGQGPVADTQYF
TRBJ1-2,TRBV5-5,CASSDRDRGDYGYTF
TRBJ2-3,TRBV4-1,CASSQVFGGSGTDTQYF
TRBJ1-6,TRBV5-6,CASSLLGTGGGSPLHF
TRBJ2-1,TRBV7-3,CASSPGTNEQFF